The T cell receptor (beta chain) described here comes from a study of T cells in localized non-small cell lung cancer. This clone was found a few times. Its antigen remains unknown. General study results and limits: Clonality peaked in uninvolved adjacent lung rather than tumor. Median about 58 top-100 tumor clones were shared with paired adjacent lung. Elevated circulating T cell density in blood was associated with longer overall survival.

Sequencing was performed with immunoSEQ multiplex PCR; in TCRdb, only in-frame clones are kept and a portion is missing. The table has around 140,000 clones, around 90% seen once. J was trimmed by 9 bases and V by 8 bases; bases with no gene match: 12. Germline CDR1 and CDR2: MNHEY and SMNVEV (reference sequence). The CDR3 runs 13 residues. This rearrangement joins TRBV27 to TRBJ2-7, with 8 positions matching TRBD1. The clonotype originates from a female donor aged 60 or older with stage I lung adenocarcinoma. The sequenced sample was peripheral blood, obtained before any cancer treatment. Here the CDR3 reads CASGTGQGMGQYF. CDR3 in DNA: TGTGCCAGCGGGACAGGTCAGGGGATGGGGCAGTACTTC.